The T cell receptor beta chain described here comes from a study of glioma-infiltrating T cells after dendritic cell vaccination. Sequencing was performed with immunoSEQ multiplex PCR; in TCRdb, only in-frame clones are kept and a portion is missing. The profile shows some 30,000 clones, over 90% of them singletons. Sequenced here: blood, sampled before dendritic cell vaccination. This receptor was taken from a human donor with glioblastoma.

CDR3 in amino acids: CATGTVDTGELFF. The CDR3 DNA follows: TGCGCCACCGGGACAGTGGATACCGGGGAGCTGTTTTTT. The chain carries TRBV10-2 and TRBJ2-2, with 7 nucleotides matching TRBD1. Germline CDR1 reads WSHSY; CDR2 reads SAAADI. Unmatched junction bases numbered 7, after V lost 10 bases and J lost 5 bases. The CDR3 is made up of 13 amino acids.